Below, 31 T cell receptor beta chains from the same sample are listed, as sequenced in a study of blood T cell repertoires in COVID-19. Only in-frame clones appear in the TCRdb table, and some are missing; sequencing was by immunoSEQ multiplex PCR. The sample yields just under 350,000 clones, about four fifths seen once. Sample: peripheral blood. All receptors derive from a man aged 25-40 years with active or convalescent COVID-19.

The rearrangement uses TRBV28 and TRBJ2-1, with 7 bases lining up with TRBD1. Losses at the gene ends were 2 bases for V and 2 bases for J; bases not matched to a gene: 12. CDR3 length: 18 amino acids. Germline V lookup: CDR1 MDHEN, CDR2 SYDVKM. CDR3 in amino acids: CASSLAVRGTEPYNEQFF. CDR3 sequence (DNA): TGTGCCAGCAGTTTAGCGGTTAGGGGGACAGAGCCCTACAATGAGCAGTTCTTC.

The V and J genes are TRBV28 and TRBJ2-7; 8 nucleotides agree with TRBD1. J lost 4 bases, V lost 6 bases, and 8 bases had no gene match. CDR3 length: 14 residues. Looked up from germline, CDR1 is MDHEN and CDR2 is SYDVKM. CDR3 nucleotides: TGTGCCAGCAGACTGACAGGGGTCAGGTACGAGCAGTACTTC. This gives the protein CASRLTGVRYEQYF.

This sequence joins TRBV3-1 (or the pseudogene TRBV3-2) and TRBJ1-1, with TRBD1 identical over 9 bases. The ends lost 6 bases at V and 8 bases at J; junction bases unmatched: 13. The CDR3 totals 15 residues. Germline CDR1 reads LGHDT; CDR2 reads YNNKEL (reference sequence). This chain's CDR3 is CASRGAPGQGFEAFF. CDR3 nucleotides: TGTGCCAGCAGAGGCGCACCGGGACAGGGTTTCGAAGCTTTCTTT.

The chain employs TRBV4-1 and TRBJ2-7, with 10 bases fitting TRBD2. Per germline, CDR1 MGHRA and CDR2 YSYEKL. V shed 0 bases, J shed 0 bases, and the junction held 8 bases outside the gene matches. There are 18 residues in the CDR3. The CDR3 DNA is TGCGCCAGCAGCCAAGAAAGTCCTAGCGGGGGCAACTCCTACGAGCAGTACTTC. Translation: CASSQESPSGGNSYEQYF.

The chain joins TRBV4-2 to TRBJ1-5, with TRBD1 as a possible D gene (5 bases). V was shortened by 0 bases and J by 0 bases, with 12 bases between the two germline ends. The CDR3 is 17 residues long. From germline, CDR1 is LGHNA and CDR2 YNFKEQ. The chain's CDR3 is CASSQDSTGVSNQPQHF. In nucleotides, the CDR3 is TGTGCCAGCAGCCAAGACAGTACGGGGGTTAGCAATCAGCCCCAGCATTTT.

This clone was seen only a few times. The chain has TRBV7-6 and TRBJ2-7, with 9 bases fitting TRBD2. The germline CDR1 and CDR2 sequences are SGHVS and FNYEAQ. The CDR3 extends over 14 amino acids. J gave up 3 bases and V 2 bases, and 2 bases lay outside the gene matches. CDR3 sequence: CASSLLAGSYEQYF. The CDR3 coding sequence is TGTGCCAGCAGCTTACTAGCGGGGAGCTACGAGCAGTACTTC.

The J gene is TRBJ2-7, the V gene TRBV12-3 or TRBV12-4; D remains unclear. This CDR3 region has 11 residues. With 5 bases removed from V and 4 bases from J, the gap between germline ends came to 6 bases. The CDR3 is CASSLQYEQYF. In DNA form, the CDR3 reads TGTGCCAGCAGTCTCCAGTACGAGCAGTACTTC.

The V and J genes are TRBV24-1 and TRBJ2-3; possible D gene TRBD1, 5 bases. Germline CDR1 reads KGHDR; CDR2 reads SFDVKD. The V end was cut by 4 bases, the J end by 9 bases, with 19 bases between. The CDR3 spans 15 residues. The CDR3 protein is CATSDPKDKPGTQYF. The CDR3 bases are TGTGCCACCAGTGACCCCAAGGACAAGCCAGGAACGCAGTATTTT.

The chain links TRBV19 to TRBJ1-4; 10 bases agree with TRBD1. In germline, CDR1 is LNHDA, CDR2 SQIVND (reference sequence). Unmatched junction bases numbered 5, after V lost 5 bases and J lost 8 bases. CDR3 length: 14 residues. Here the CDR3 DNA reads TGTGCCAGTAGTTCCGGGACAGGGGTCGAAAAACTGTTTTTT. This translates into CASSSGTGVEKLFF.

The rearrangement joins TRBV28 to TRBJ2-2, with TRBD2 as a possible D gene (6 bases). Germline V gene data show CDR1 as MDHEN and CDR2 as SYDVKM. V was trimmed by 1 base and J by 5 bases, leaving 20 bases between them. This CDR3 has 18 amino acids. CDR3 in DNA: TGTGCCAGCAGTTTATCGCCTAGCGCCCAGCATTGGACCGGGGAGCTGTTTTTT. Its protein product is CASSLSPSAQHWTGELFF.

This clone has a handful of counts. CDR3 sequence (DNA): TGCGCCAGCAGCCAACCCGGGACAGGGAGTAAGGAGAAACTGTTTTTT. Translated: CASSQPGTGSKEKLFF. The rearrangement uses TRBV4-1 and TRBJ1-4; 9 bases align to TRBD1. CDR1 and CDR2 (germline): MGHRA, YSYEKL. The CDR3 totals 16 residues. Trimming cost V 2 bases and J 11 bases; bases outside gene matches: 12.

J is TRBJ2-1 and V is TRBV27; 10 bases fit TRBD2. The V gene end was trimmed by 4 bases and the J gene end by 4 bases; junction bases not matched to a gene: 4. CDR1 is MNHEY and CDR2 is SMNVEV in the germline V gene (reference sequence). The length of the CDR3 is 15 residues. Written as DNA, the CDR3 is TGTGCCAGCAGTTCTCTAGCGGGAGCTTACAATGAGCAGTTCTTC. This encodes CASSSLAGAYNEQFF.

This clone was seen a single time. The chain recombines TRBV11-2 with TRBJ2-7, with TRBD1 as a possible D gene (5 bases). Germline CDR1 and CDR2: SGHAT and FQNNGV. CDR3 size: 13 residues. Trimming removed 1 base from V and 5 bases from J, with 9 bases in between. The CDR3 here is CASSLAGSDEQYF. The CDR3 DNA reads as TGTGCCAGCAGCTTAGCAGGGTCGGACGAGCAGTACTTC.

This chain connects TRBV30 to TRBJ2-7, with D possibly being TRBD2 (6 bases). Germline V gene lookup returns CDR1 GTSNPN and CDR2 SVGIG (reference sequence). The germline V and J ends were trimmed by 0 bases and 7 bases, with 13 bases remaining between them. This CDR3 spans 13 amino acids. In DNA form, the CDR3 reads TGTGCCTGGAGTGTAGGAGGGATGATAGAGCAGTACTTC. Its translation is CAWSVGGMIEQYF.

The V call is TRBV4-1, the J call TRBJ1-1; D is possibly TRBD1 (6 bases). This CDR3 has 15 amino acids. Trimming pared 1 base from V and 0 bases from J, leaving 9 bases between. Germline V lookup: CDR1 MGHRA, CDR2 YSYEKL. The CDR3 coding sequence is TGCGCCAGCAGCCAAGGGACAGCTCTGAACACTGAAGCTTTCTTT. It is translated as CASSQGTALNTEAFF.

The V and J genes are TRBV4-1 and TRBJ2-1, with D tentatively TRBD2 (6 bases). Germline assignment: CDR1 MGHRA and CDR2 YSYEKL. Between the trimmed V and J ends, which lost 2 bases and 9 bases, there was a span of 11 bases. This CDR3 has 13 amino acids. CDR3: CASSQRQGLEQFF. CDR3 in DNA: TGCGCCAGCAGCCAACGGCAGGGACTTGAGCAGTTCTTC.

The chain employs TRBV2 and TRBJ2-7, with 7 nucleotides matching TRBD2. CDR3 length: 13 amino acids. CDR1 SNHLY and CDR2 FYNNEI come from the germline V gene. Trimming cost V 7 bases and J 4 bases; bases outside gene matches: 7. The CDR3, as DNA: TGTGCCAGCATAACTAGCGTTGCTTACGAGCAGTACTTC. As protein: CASITSVAYEQYF.

The CDR3 loop reads CASRTPGTGIGYGYTF. For the CDR3, the DNA is TGTGCCAGCAGAACCCCCGGGACAGGGATTGGCTATGGCTACACCTTC. The chain uses TRBV28 and TRBJ1-2; the match to TRBD1 covers 9 bases. The germline V gene has CDR1 MDHEN and CDR2 SYDVKM. V was pared by 6 bases and J by 4 bases, with 12 bases of the junction left unmatched. This CDR3 spans 16 amino acids.

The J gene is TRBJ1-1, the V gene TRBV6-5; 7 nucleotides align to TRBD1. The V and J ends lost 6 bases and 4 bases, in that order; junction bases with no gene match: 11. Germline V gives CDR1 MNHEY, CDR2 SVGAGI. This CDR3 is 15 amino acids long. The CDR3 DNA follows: TGTGCCAGCAGGTCCGACAGGGCATGGTCCACTGAAGCTTTCTTT. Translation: CASRSDRAWSTEAFF.

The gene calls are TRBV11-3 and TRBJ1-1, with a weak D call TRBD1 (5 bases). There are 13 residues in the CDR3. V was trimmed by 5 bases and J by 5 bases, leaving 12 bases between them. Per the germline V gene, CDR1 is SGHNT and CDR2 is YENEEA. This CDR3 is CASSPIRGTEAFF. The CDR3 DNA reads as TGTGCCAGCAGCCCCATACGGGGGACTGAAGCTTTCTTT.

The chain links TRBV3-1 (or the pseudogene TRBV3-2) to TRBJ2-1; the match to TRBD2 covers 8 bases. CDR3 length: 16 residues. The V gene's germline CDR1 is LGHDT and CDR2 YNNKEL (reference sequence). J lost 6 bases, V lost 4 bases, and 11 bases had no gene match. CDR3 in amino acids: CASSRLAGLGVNEQFF. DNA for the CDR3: TGTGCCAGCAGCCGTTTAGCGGGACTTGGGGTCAATGAGCAGTTCTTC.

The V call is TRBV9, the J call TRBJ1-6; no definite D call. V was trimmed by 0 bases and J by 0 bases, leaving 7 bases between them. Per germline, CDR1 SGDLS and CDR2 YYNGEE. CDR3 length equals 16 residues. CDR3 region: CASSVDVSSYNSPLHF. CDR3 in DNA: TGTGCCAGCAGCGTAGATGTTAGCTCCTATAATTCACCCCTCCACTTT.

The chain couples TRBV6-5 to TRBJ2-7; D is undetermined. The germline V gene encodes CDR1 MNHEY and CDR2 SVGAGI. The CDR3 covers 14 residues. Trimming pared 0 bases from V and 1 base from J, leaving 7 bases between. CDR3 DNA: TGTGCCAGCAGTTACTCCTCGTTGTCCTACGAGCAGTACTTC. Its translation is CASSYSSLSYEQYF.

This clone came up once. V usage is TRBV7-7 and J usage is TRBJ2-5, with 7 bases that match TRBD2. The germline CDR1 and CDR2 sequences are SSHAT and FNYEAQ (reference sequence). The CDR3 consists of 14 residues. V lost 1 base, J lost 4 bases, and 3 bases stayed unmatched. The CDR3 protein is CASSLEGGRETQYF. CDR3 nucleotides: TGTGCCAGCAGCTTAGAGGGCGGGAGAGAGACCCAGTACTTC.

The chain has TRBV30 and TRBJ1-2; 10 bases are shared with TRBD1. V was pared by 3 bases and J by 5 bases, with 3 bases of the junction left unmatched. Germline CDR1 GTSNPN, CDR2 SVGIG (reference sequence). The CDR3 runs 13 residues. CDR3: CAWRDRGNYGYTF. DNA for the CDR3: TGTGCCTGGAGGGACAGGGGGAATTATGGCTACACCTTC.

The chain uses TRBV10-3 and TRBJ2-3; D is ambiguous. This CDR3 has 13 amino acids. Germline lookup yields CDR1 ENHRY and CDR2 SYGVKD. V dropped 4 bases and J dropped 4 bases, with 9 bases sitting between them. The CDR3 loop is CAISGLGADTQYF. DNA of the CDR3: TGTGCCATCAGTGGGCTAGGAGCAGATACGCAGTATTTT.

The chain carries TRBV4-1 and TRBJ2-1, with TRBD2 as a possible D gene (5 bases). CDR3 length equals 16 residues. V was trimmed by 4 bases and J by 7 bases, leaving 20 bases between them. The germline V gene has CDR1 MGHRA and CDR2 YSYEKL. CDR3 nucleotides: TGCGCCAGCAGCCTCTACCGGGATCTCCGAGGGAATGAGCAGTTCTTC. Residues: CASSLYRDLRGNEQFF.

In DNA form, the CDR3 reads TGTGCCAGCAATGGGGGACAGGGAGTCTACAATGAGCAGTTCTTC. Its translation is CASNGGQGVYNEQFF. The gene calls are TRBV6-5 and TRBJ2-1; TRBD1 matches 9 bases. After removal of 7 bases from V and 3 bases from J, the junction contained 7 bases not matched to a gene. Germline V gives CDR1 MNHEY, CDR2 SVGAGI. There are 15 residues in the CDR3.

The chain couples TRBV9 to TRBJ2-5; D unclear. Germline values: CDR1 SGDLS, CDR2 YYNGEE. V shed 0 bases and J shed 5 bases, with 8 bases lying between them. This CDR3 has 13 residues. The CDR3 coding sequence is TGTGCCAGCAGCGTAGCTACGCGGGAGACCCAGTACTTC. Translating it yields CASSVATRETQYF.

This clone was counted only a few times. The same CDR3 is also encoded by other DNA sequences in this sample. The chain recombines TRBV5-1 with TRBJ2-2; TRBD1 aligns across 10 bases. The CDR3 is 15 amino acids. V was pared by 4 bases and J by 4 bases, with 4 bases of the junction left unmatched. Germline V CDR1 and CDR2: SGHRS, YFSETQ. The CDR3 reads CASSKGQGRTGELFF. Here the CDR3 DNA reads TGCGCCAGCAGCAAGGGACAGGGGCGCACCGGGGAGCTGTTTTTT.

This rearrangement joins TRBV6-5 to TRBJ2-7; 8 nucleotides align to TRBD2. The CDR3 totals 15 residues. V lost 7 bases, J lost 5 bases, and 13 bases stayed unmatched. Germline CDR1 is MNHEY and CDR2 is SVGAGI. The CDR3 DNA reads TGTGCCAGCACGAGGCGCCGGGAGGGCCCCCACGAGCAGTACTTC. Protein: CASTRRREGPHEQYF.